Sequencing of this TCR beta chain was carried out in a study of monozygotic twins with inflammatory bowel disease. This CDR3 region has 14 residues. Germline V gene lookup returns CDR1 SGHRS and CDR2 YFSETQ. A 6-nucleotide sample barcode was carried by the UMIs, which template switching added. TCRdb reanalyzed the 5' RACE reads, giving one entry per CDR3 protein sequence and no DNA. In all, the sample yields approximately 400,000 distinct CDR3 sequences. The chain joins TRBV5-1 to TRBJ1-3; TCRdb names TRBD1, which stays unverified in the absence of DNA. The sequence was obtained from a human donor with ulcerative colitis or Crohn's disease, or a healthy co-twin of an affected twin (not recorded which). The sample consisted of blood. The CDR3 loop is CASSLQGAGNTIYF.